This TCR beta chain was observed in a study of graft-versus-host responses after intestinal transplantation. Study-wide background: Recipients across the board were started on anti-thymocyte globulin induction, then kept on tacrolimus and steroids for about 3 years.

Study outcomes and limitations: Association was observed between peak circulating GvH clone levels and early post-transplant HvG declines.

CDR3 length equals 15 residues. V lost 2 bases to trimming and J lost 6 bases, with 17 bases between them. CDR1 is MNHNS, CDR2 SASEGT, per germline. Note on this clone: Its specificity is unknown.

Sequencing was performed with immunoSEQ multiplex PCR; in TCRdb, only in-frame clones are kept and a portion is missing. Of over 85,000 clones listed, approximately 92% are singletons. The clonotype was recovered from a human donor who received an intestinal transplant. The material was unstimulated CD8+ T cells sorted from spleen or lymph node cells, obtained before intestinal transplant. The chain employs TRBV6-1 and TRBJ2-7; a weak D match, TRBD2 (5 bases). The DNA of the CDR3 is TGTGCCAGCAGTGAACGAGCGGACGCCTATGGCGAGCAGTACTTC. Translation: CASSERADAYGEQYF.